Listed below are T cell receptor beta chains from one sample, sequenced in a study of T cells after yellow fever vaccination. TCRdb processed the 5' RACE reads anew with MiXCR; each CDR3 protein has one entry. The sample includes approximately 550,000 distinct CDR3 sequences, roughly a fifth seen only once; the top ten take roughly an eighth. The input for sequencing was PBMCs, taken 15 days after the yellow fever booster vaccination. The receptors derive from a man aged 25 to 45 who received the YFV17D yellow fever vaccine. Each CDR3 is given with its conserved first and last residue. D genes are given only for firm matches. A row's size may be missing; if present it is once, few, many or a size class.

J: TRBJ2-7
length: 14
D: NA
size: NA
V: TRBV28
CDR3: CGCRGRFKFYEQYF
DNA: TGTGGTTGCAGGGGAAGATTTAAGTTCTACGAGCAGTACTTC

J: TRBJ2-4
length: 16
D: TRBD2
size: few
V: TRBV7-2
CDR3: CASSYGTSGRADIQYF
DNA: TGTGCCAGCAGCTACGGGACTAGCGGGAGGGCAGACATTCAGTACTTC

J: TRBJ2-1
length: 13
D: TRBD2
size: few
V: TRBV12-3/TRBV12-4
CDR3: CASITSGRAGQFF
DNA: TGTGCCAGCATCACTAGCGGGAGGGCCGGGCAGTTCTTC

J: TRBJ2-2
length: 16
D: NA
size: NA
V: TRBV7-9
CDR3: CASSLAQQRNTGELFF
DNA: TGTGCCAGCAGCTTAGCGCAGCAGAGAAACACCGGGGAGCTGTTTTTT

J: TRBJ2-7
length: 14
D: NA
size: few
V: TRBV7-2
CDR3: CASSLMRHLYEQYF
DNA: TGTGCCAGCAGCTTAATGAGACATCTCTACGAGCAGTACTTC

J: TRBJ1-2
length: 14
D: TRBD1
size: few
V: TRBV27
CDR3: CASSLSGGGGGYTF
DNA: TGTGCCAGCAGTTTATCAGGGGGCGGTGGTGGCTACACCTTC

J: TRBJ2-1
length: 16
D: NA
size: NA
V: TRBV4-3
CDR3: CASSQAPPTSYNEQFF
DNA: TGCGCCAGCAGCCAAGCCCCCCCTACTAGTTACAATGAGCAGTTCTTC

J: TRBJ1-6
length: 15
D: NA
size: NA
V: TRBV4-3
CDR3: CASSQRVAGNSPLHF
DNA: TGCGCCAGCAGCCAAAGGGTGGCCGGTAATTCACCCCTCCACTTT

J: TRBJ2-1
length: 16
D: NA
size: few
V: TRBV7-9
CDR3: CASSLLRPNLYNEQFF
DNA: TGTGCCAGCAGCTTACTCCGGCCTAACCTCTACAATGAGCAGTTCTTC

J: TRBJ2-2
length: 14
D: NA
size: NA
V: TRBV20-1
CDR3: CSASRLGMTGELFF
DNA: TGCAGTGCTTCTCGACTAGGCATGACCGGGGAGCTGTTTTTT

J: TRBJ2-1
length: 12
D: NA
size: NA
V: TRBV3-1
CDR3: CASSYSYNKQFF
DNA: TGTGCCAGCAGCTACTCCTACAATAAGCAGTTCTTC

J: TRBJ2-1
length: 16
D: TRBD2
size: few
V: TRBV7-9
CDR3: CASSFIAGAVINEQFF
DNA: TGTGCCAGCAGCTTTATAGCGGGAGCTGTTATCAATGAGCAGTTCTTC

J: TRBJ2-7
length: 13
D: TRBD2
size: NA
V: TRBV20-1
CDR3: CSASTSGVYEQYF
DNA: TGCAGTGCCTCGACTAGCGGGGTCTACGAGCAGTACTTC

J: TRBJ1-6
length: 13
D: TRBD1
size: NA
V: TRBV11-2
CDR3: CASTGTVNSPLHF
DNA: TGTGCCAGCACAGGGACAGTGAATTCACCCCTCCACTTT